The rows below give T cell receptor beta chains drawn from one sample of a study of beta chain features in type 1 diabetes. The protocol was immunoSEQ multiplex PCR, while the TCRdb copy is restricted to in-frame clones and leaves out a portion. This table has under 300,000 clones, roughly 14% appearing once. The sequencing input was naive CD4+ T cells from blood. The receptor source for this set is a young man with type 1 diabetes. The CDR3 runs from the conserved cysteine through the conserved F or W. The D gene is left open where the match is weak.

CDR3aa: CASGTGQETQYF
j_gene: TRBJ2-5
v_gene: TRBV19
d_gene: TRBD1

CDR3aa: CSVLSGINYEQYF
j_gene: TRBJ2-7
v_gene: TRBV29-1
d_gene: -

CDR3aa: CAWSEDRMLTF
j_gene: TRBJ1-2
v_gene: TRBV30
d_gene: -

CDR3aa: CASSRAVSGANVLTF
j_gene: TRBJ2-6
v_gene: TRBV11-3
d_gene: -

CDR3aa: CSVGAGPNTEAFF
j_gene: TRBJ1-1
v_gene: TRBV29-1
d_gene: -

CDR3aa: CASSGVGGDTQYF
j_gene: TRBJ2-3
v_gene: TRBV9
d_gene: -

CDR3aa: CASSPTGGYEQYF
j_gene: TRBJ2-7
v_gene: TRBV2
d_gene: TRBD1

CDR3aa: CASSGGQMNTEAFF
j_gene: TRBJ1-1
v_gene: TRBV5-1
d_gene: -

CDR3aa: CSVMGGAGNYGYTF
j_gene: TRBJ1-2
v_gene: TRBV29-1
d_gene: -

CDR3aa: CASSISGSWADTQYF
j_gene: TRBJ2-3
v_gene: TRBV5-1
d_gene: TRBD2

CDR3aa: CASSLAEETQYF
j_gene: TRBJ2-5
v_gene: TRBV11-3
d_gene: -

CDR3aa: CASSEGAYYNEQFF
j_gene: TRBJ2-1
v_gene: TRBV2
d_gene: -

CDR3aa: CASSSDRGSNEQYF
j_gene: TRBJ2-7
v_gene: TRBV5-1
d_gene: TRBD1

CDR3aa: CALPGLRRDEQFF
j_gene: TRBJ2-1
v_gene: TRBV30
d_gene: -

CDR3aa: CASSDSPSGGLQETQYF
j_gene: TRBJ2-5
v_gene: TRBV4-2
d_gene: TRBD2

CDR3aa: CASSYQRGTSGGEFF
j_gene: TRBJ2-1
v_gene: TRBV6-6
d_gene: TRBD2

CDR3aa: CASRITSGGTGELFF
j_gene: TRBJ2-2
v_gene: TRBV6-5
d_gene: TRBD2

CDR3aa: CASSTPGQGSGEQYF
j_gene: TRBJ2-7
v_gene: TRBV19
d_gene: TRBD1

CDR3aa: CASSATGDTQYF
j_gene: TRBJ2-3
v_gene: TRBV5-4
d_gene: -

CDR3aa: CASSPRQGNTEAFF
j_gene: TRBJ1-1
v_gene: TRBV5-4
d_gene: TRBD1

CDR3aa: CASRRTSVSSYNEQFF
j_gene: TRBJ2-1
v_gene: TRBV7-6
d_gene: TRBD2

CDR3aa: CASSQVQGALNYGYTF
j_gene: TRBJ1-2
v_gene: TRBV4-1
d_gene: TRBD1

CDR3aa: CASSWRLAGGGAQYF
j_gene: TRBJ2-5
v_gene: TRBV5-6
d_gene: TRBD2

CDR3aa: CAWSVNLGELFF
j_gene: TRBJ2-2
v_gene: TRBV30
d_gene: -

CDR3aa: CASSLIWGQNNEQFF
j_gene: TRBJ2-1
v_gene: TRBV27
d_gene: -

CDR3aa: CASGGDTGELFF
j_gene: TRBJ2-2
v_gene: TRBV2
d_gene: TRBD2

CDR3aa: CASSLISRSTDTQYF
j_gene: TRBJ2-3
v_gene: TRBV5-6
d_gene: -

CDR3aa: CASSERREPHNEQFF
j_gene: TRBJ2-1
v_gene: TRBV2
d_gene: -

CDR3aa: CAWMGQPNEKLFF
j_gene: TRBJ1-4
v_gene: TRBV30
d_gene: -

CDR3aa: CASRTGGADTQYF
j_gene: TRBJ2-3
v_gene: TRBV6-5
d_gene: TRBD1

CDR3aa: CASSHRTSGSYNEQFF
j_gene: TRBJ2-1
v_gene: TRBV4-1
d_gene: TRBD2

CDR3aa: CAISDGAGGGETQYF
j_gene: TRBJ2-5
v_gene: TRBV10-3
d_gene: TRBD2

CDR3aa: CASSPGTSGRDEQFF
j_gene: TRBJ2-1
v_gene: TRBV18
d_gene: TRBD2

CDR3aa: CASSLFSNTEAFF
j_gene: TRBJ1-1
v_gene: TRBV19
d_gene: -

CDR3aa: CASSPGQGGGYTF
j_gene: TRBJ1-2
v_gene: TRBV5-1
d_gene: TRBD1

CDR3aa: CASSPLNEKLFF
j_gene: TRBJ1-4
v_gene: TRBV19
d_gene: -

CDR3aa: CASRKAGRTGELFF
j_gene: TRBJ2-2
v_gene: TRBV19
d_gene: -

CDR3aa: CASSLWGTGRDYGYTF
j_gene: TRBJ1-2
v_gene: TRBV5-6
d_gene: TRBD1

CDR3aa: CASSVDSNTEAFF
j_gene: TRBJ1-1
v_gene: TRBV9
d_gene: -

CDR3aa: CASSPLGQGNEQYF
j_gene: TRBJ2-7
v_gene: TRBV18
d_gene: TRBD1

CDR3aa: CASSYTREEGTQYF
j_gene: TRBJ2-5
v_gene: TRBV5-1
d_gene: TRBD2

CDR3aa: CASSYGTFGYNEQFF
j_gene: TRBJ2-1
v_gene: TRBV6-6
d_gene: -

CDR3aa: CAISDLGGSTEAFF
j_gene: TRBJ1-1
v_gene: TRBV10-3
d_gene: -

CDR3aa: CASSLGGLAAQETQYF
j_gene: TRBJ2-5
v_gene: TRBV5-1
d_gene: TRBD2

CDR3aa: CASSFSGGATDTQYF
j_gene: TRBJ2-3
v_gene: TRBV7-9
d_gene: TRBD2